The rows below give T cell receptor beta chains drawn from one sample of a study of metastatic and nonmetastatic thyroid tumors. TCRdb reassembled clones from the PCR reads with MiXCR. In the table there are around 21,000 clones, around 16% of which are singletons. The sample comprised blood. These receptors were collected from a male donor with papillary thyroid cancer or a benign thyroid nodule (not recorded which). Some clones in this sample may be carry-over from other donors' samples. The CDR3 runs from the conserved cysteine through the conserved F or W. A D gene is named only where the DNA matches it firmly. Not every row has a clone size; where given, it reads once, few, many or a size class.

d_call	v_call	clone_size	j_call	cdr3_nt	cdr3_aa
NA	TRBV28	few	TRBJ2-7	TGTGCCAGCAGTGCACCGGGACGGGAAACCGAGCAGTACTTC	CASSAPGRETEQYF
NA	TRBV6-1	NA	TRBJ1-5	TGTGCCAGCAGTGAAGCGAGGGCAGGGAGGAATCAGCCCCAGCATTTT	CASSEARAGRNQPQHF
NA	TRBV20-1	many	TRBJ1-6	TGCAGTGCCCAGGGTGACAGTAATTCACCCCTCCACTTT	CSAQGDSNSPLHF
NA	TRBV28	NA	TRBJ1-1	TGTGCCAGCAGTTTCGGGGGTATGAACACTGAAGCTTTCTTT	CASSFGGMNTEAFF
NA	TRBV6-6	NA	TRBJ1-2	TGTGCCAGCAGTTACTCGCCGGAAGCGGGCTATGGCTACACCTTC	CASSYSPEAGYGYTF
NA	TRBV28	many	TRBJ2-1	TGTGCCAGCAGTTTCATGCAGGGGGCGGGAGGGGAGCAGTTCTTC	CASSFMQGAGGEQFF
NA	TRBV5-6	many	TRBJ1-5	TGTGCCAGCAGCTTGGCGAAGGGGCCCCAGCATTTT	CASSLAKGPQHF
TRBD2	TRBV7-2	many	TRBJ2-1	TGTGCCAGCAGCTTAGTTGCGGGAGGCGGGGGTGAGCAGTTCTTC	CASSLVAGGGGEQFF
NA	TRBV4-1	once	TRBJ1-6	TGCGCCAGCAGCCAAGATGGGTCAAGGCCAAATTCACCCCTCCACTTT	CASSQDGSRPNSPLHF
NA	TRBV28	medium-sized	TRBJ2-7	TGTGCCATCGAGAACAGGGCCGTCGAGCAGTACTTC	CAIENRAVEQYF
NA	TRBV7-2	NA	TRBJ1-2	TGTGCCAGCAGCTTAGGACAGCAGAATGGCTACACCTTC	CASSLGQQNGYTF
NA	TRBV3-1	many	TRBJ1-3	TGTGCCAGCAGCCAAGACAACTGGGGAAACACCATATATTTT	CASSQDNWGNTIYF
NA	TRBV2	NA	TRBJ1-5	TGTGCCAGCACGTCCGGTAGCAATCAGCCCCAGCATTTT	CASTSGSNQPQHF
TRBD2	TRBV12-3/TRBV12-4	many	TRBJ2-1	TGTGCCAGCAGTTCCCTTACTAGCGGGGGGTCCTACAATGAGCAGTTCTTC	CASSSLTSGGSYNEQFF
TRBD2	TRBV27	few	TRBJ2-5	TGTGCCAGCATCCCGGAGACTAGCGGAGTCCAAGAGACCCAGTACTTC	CASIPETSGVQETQYF
NA	TRBV2	NA	TRBJ1-1	TGTGCCAGCATTTATGACCCTGAAGCTTTCTTT	CASIYDPEAFF
TRBD1	TRBV6-1	few	TRBJ1-3	TGTGCCAGCAGTACAGGGGGTAGAAACACCATATATTTT	CASSTGGRNTIYF
NA	TRBV20-1	many	TRBJ2-3	TGCAGTGCTAGCCTCCGAGGGGGAGGTAGCACAGATACGCAGTATTTT	CSASLRGGGSTDTQYF
NA	TRBV28	NA	TRBJ1-1	TGTGGGTGGCACGCTCCCCTGGGAAAAGCTTTCTTT	CGWHAPLGKAFF
TRBD1	TRBV28	medium-sized	TRBJ2-6	TGTGCCAGCAGTGAGGGGGCGCTCTCTGGGGCCAACGTCCTGACTTTC	CASSEGALSGANVLTF
TRBD1	TRBV2	many	TRBJ2-3	TGTGCCAGCACTGGACAGGGGGCACGAGGGAGGATCACAGATACGCAGTATTTT	CASTGQGARGRITDTQYF
NA	TRBV20-1	many	TRBJ2-7	TGCAGTGCTAGACAGGGCTACGAGCAGTACTTC	CSARQGYEQYF